The clone carrying this T cell receptor beta chain was picked up a small number of times. What it binds is unknown. The immunoSEQ assay was version 4, run in survey mode. Here immunoSEQ multiplex PCR was the method, and the copy in TCRdb shows in-frame clones only, minus some. The repertoire holds almost 20,000 clones, with 75% to 80% as singletons. Lysates of CMV-infected fibroblasts at 9.5 to 10 ug/mL stimulated these cells. CD4+ T cells upregulating both CD40 ligand and CD69 were sorted as responding cells. These HIV-1-infected adults initiated suppressive ART in chronic infection. A roughly 17-hour stimulation of CD8-depleted PBMCs used anti-CD28/CD49d costimulation, CD40-blocking antibody and enfuvirtide. Looked up from germline, CDR1 is MGHRA and CDR2 is YSYEKL. The CDR3 is 14 residues long. The V gene lost 8 bases and the J gene lost 1 base, with 14 bases spanning the gap. These data are taken from a study of persistence of HIV-infected CD4 T cells.

Sequenced material: CD4+ T cells sorted from PBMCs after roughly 19-hour stimulation, taken from a patient who received antiretroviral therapy. This chain connects TRBV4-1 to TRBJ1-1; D gene uncertain. The source is an adult man with HIV who was CMV-seropositive. CDR3 in amino acids: CASAGPTKNTEAFF. CDR3 in DNA: TGCGCCAGCGCCGGGCCAACCAAGAACACTGAAGCTTTCTTT.